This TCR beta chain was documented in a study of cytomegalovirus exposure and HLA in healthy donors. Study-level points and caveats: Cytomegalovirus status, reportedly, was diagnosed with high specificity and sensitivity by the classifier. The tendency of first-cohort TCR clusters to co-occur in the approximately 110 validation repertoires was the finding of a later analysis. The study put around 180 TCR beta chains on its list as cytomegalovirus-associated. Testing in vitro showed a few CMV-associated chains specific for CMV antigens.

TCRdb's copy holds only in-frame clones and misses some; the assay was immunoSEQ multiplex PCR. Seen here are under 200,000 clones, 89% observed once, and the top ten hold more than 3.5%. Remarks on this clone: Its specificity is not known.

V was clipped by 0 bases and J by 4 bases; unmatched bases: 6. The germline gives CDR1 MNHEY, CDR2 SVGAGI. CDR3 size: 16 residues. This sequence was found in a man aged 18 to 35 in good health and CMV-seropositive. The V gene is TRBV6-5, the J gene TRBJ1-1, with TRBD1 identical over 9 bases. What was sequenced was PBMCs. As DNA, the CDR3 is TGTGCCAGCAGTTACTCAGGGACAGGGTTGGGCACTGAAGCTTTCTTT. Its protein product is CASSYSGTGLGTEAFF.